This T cell receptor beta chain was sequenced for a study of blood T cell repertoires in COVID-19. Looking at the study overall: Italy, Spain and the United States were the sources of the convalescent and acute COVID-19 samples. The analysed material was cDNA or gDNA that came from T cells, B-cell-depleted T cells, or PBMCs.

Trimming removed 5 bases from V and 6 bases from J; junction bases left unmatched: 8. Germline CDR1 reads SGHAT; CDR2 reads FQNNGV. CDR3 length: 15 amino acids. Sequencing used immunoSEQ multiplex PCR; TCRdb keeps in-frame clones, though not all of them. The sample contains over 150,000 clones, around nine tenths of which appear only once. This sequence originates from a man aged 55 to 69 with COVID-19, enrolled during active disease. The sample taken for sequencing was peripheral blood. The genes are TRBV11-2 and TRBJ1-2; 11 bases agree with TRBD1. CDR3 nucleotides: TGTGCCAGCAGCCCCCGGGACAGGGGGTTTCATGGCTACACCTTC. It is translated as CASSPRDRGFHGYTF.